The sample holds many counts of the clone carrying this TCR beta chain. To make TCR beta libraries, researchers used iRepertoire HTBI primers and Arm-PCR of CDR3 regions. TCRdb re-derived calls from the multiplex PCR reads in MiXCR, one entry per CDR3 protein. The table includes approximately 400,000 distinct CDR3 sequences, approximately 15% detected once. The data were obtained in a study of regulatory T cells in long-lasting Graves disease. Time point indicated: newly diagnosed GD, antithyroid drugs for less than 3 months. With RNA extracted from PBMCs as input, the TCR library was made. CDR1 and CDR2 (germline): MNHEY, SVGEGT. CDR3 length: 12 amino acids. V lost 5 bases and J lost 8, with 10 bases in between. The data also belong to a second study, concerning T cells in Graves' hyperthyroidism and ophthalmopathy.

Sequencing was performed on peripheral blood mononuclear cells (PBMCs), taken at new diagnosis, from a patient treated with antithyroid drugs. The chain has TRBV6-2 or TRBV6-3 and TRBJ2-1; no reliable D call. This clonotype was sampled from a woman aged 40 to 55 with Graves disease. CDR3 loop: CASSDFGDEQFF. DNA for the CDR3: TGTGCCAGCAGTGACTTTGGGGATGAGCAGTTCTTC.